This TCR beta chain was documented in a study of T cell changes during pregnancy in multiple sclerosis. Germline V lookup: CDR1 LNHDA, CDR2 SQIVND (reference sequence). V was clipped by 1 base and J by 8 bases; unmatched bases: 7. The CDR3 length is 16 residues. Some clones are missing from TCRdb's copy, which holds only in-frame ones; the method was immunoSEQ multiplex PCR. This sample has tens of thousands of clones, with 91% found just once. The source of this sequence is a female donor with multiple sclerosis, enrolled in a pregnancy study. The source was peripheral blood, collected before pregnancy. V usage is TRBV19 and J usage is TRBJ2-3, with 12 nucleotides matching TRBD1. The CDR3 protein is CASSIGSGTGGRTQYF. Here the CDR3 DNA reads TGTGCCAGTAGTATAGGATCCGGGACAGGGGGCCGTACGCAGTATTTT.